The 27 T cell receptor beta chains below all came from one sample that was sequenced in a study of cytomegalovirus exposure and HLA in healthy donors. With 60 Vbeta and 13 Jbeta primers, the PCR was carried out. The repertoire was sequenced with immunoSEQ multiplex PCR; TCRdb's copy has only in-frame clones and lacks some. In the table there are some 94,000 clones, roughly 80% of which are singletons. Specimen: PBMCs. The receptor set was obtained from a man aged 35 to 55 in good health and CMV-seronegative.

The rearrangement joins TRBV28 to TRBJ1-4; D remains unclear. The V end lost 5 bases, the J end lost 8 bases, and 15 bases lay between the germline ends. Per the germline V gene, CDR1 is MDHEN and CDR2 is SYDVKM. This CDR3 is 14 amino acids long. The CDR3 DNA is TGTGCCAGCAGTACCTCGCGTTTTAAGGAAAAACTGTTTTTT. Encoded protein: CASSTSRFKEKLFF. Complete variable domain (other parts from reference TRBV28 and TRBJ1-4): DVKVTQSSRYLVKRTGEKVFLECVQDMDHENMFWYRQDPGLGLRLIYFSYDVKMKEKGDIPEGYSVSREKKERFSLILESASTNQTSMYLCASSTSRFKEKLFFGSGTQLSVL.

The chain uses TRBV2 and TRBJ2-3, with 7 bases lining up with TRBD2. Per germline, CDR1 SNHLY and CDR2 FYNNEI. With 6 bases clipped from V and 0 bases from J, the junction kept 3 bases outside the gene matches. The length of the CDR3 is 14 residues. The CDR3 DNA follows: TGTGCCAGCAGCCGGGACTATAGCACAGATACGCAGTATTTT. As protein: CASSRDYSTDTQYF.

A remark on this clone: Given the absence of the conserved phenylalanine or tryptophan at the CDR3 end, a read error is likely. CDR3 nucleotide sequence: TGTGCCAGCAGTTACGGCGGGGCGAGCACAGATACGCAGTATTCT. Encoded protein: CASSYGGASTDTQYS. V usage is TRBV6-6 and J usage is TRBJ2-3; D perhaps matches TRBD2 (6 bases). This CDR3 region has 15 residues. In germline, CDR1 is MNHNY, CDR2 SVGAGI (reference sequence). V lost 2 bases, J lost 0 bases, and 9 bases lay in between.

This clone was seen only a few times. The rearrangement uses TRBV5-3 and TRBJ1-3; weak D call: TRBD1 (5 bases). TRBV5-3 is an open reading frame whose function is uncertain. V lost 6 bases and J lost 3, with 13 bases in between. The CDR3 consists of 14 residues. CDR3 protein: CARKRADSGNTIYF. The CDR3 DNA follows: TGTGCCAGAAAAAGGGCCGACAGTGGAAACACCATATATTTT.

V is TRBV19 and J is TRBJ2-2, with TRBD2 matching 7 bases. Germline V gene lookup returns CDR1 LNHDA and CDR2 SQIVND (reference sequence). The ends lost 11 bases at V and 1 base at J; junction bases unmatched: 16. The CDR3 has 17 residues. This CDR3 reads CASREGGPGMNTGELFF. DNA of the CDR3: TGTGCCTCCCGCGAGGGAGGGCCAGGGATGAACACCGGGGAGCTGTTTTTT.

This chain joins TRBV7-2 and TRBJ1-5; a weak D match, TRBD1 (6 bases). Trimming took off 2 bases at V and 8 bases at J, with 16 bases between the two ends. There are 15 residues in the CDR3. Germline CDR1 SGHTA, CDR2 FQGNSA. The CDR3 coding sequence is TGTGCCAGCAGCTTATACATACAGGGAAGAGAGCCCCAGCATTTT. Its protein is CASSLYIQGREPQHF.

Comment on this clone: The junction departs from germline at one end; a sequencing error may be responsible. The rearrangement uses TRBV19 and TRBJ2-1; 8 bases map to TRBD2. Germline CDR1 and CDR2: LNHDA and SQIVND (reference sequence). This CDR3 comprises 12 residues. Here the CDR3 DNA reads TGTGCCAGTAGTATAGGTGCGGGGGGCCCACTCTTC. Its translation: CASSIGAGGPLF.

The gene calls are TRBV5-6 and TRBJ1-6; the D gene is possibly TRBD1 (6 bases). Trimming cost V 4 bases and J 7 bases, with 15 bases left between them. The CDR3 runs 15 residues. Germline CDR1 reads SGHDT; CDR2 reads YYEEEE. CDR3: CASSAQGPGNSPLHF. The CDR3, as DNA: TGTGCCAGCAGCGCCCAGGGGCCCGGCAATTCACCCCTCCACTTT. The variable domain in full, completed from reference TRBV5-6 and TRBJ1-6, reads DAGVTQSPTHLIKTRGQQVTLRCSPKSGHDTVSWYQQALGQGPQFIFQYYEEEERQRGNFPDRFSGHQFPNYSSELNVNALLLGDSALYLCASSAQGPGNSPLHFGNGTRLTVT.

In nucleotides, the CDR3 is TGTGCCAGCAGCTTAGGGGTAGCGGGAGAGGCCTACGAGCAGTACTTC. It yields the protein CASSLGVAGEAYEQYF. The chain has TRBV7-6 and TRBJ2-7, with 9 nucleotides matching TRBD2. CDR3 length: 16 amino acids. Germline V gives CDR1 SGHVS, CDR2 FNYEAQ. Germline trimming cut 1 base from V and 2 bases from J; bases unmatched to any gene: 6.

The J gene is TRBJ2-3, the V gene TRBV7-2; D not resolved. Germline CDR1 and CDR2: SGHTA and FQGNSA. Between the trimmed V and J ends, which lost 1 base and 2 bases, there was a span of 10 bases. The CDR3 has 15 residues. As DNA, the CDR3 is TGTGCCAGCAGCTTAGTGGGCACCACCACAGATACGCAGTATTTT. Translation: CASSLVGTTTDTQYF.

The DNA of the CDR3 is TGTGCCAGCAGCTCGGGACTAGCGGGGGACTCGGGGGGGCGATCTGAGCAGTTCTTC. This encodes CASSSGLAGDSGGRSEQFF. This chain links TRBV7-2 with TRBJ2-1; TRBD2 agrees at 14 bases. CDR3 size: 19 residues. The ends lost 4 bases at V and 9 bases at J; junction bases unmatched: 17. Germline CDR1 reads SGHTA; CDR2 reads FQGNSA. Together with reference TRBV7-2 and TRBJ2-1, the CDR3 gives the full variable domain: GAGVSQSPSNKVTEKGKDVELRCDPISGHTALYWYRQSLGQGLEFLIYFQGNSAPDKSGLPSDRFSAERTGGSVSTLTIQRTQQEDSAVYLCASSSGLAGDSGGRSEQFFGPGTRLTVL.

The chain employs TRBV4-1 and TRBJ2-3, with 9 nucleotides matching TRBD2. Germline V gives CDR1 MGHRA, CDR2 YSYEKL. V lost 5 bases and J lost 2; bases outside the gene matches: 5. CDR3 length: 15 residues. In nucleotides, the CDR3 is TGCGCCAGCAGCTTGCGGGAGGGCCTCACAGATACGCAGTATTTT. It encodes CASSLREGLTDTQYF.

The V gene is TRBV15, the J gene TRBJ1-1; D possibly corresponds to TRBD1 (6 bases). The CDR3 is made up of 16 amino acids. Germline assignment: CDR1 LNHNV and CDR2 YYDKDF (reference sequence). Trimming took 1 base from V and 0 from J, leaving 12 bases between them. This CDR3 is CATSRGIQGVNTEAFF. The CDR3 nucleotides are TGTGCCACCAGCAGAGGGATACAGGGTGTGAACACTGAAGCTTTCTTT.

The chain recombines TRBV6-5 with TRBJ1-2; 8 bases agree with TRBD1. This CDR3 has 13 amino acids. Germline V gene data show CDR1 as MNHEY and CDR2 as SVGAGI. V shed 5 bases, J shed 7 bases, and the junction held 6 bases outside the gene matches. The CDR3 here is CASSPGQGGGYTF. CDR3 coding DNA: TGTGCCAGCAGTCCCGGACAGGGAGGTGGCTACACCTTC.

This rearrangement joins TRBV30 to TRBJ2-3, with 10 bases aligning to TRBD2. CDR3 size: 16 residues. Trimming removed 0 bases from V and 1 base from J; junction bases left unmatched: 4. CDR1 is GTSNPN and CDR2 is SVGIG in the germline V gene (reference sequence). The CDR3 sequence: CAWSVGTSGGTDTQYF. Here the CDR3 DNA reads TGTGCCTGGAGTGTCGGAACTAGCGGGGGCACAGATACGCAGTATTTT.

The chain employs TRBV10-1 and TRBJ2-3, with D perhaps TRBD1 (5 bases). Germline V gives CDR1 WNHNN, CDR2 SYGVQD (reference sequence). This CDR3 comprises 16 residues. V was pared by 2 bases and J by 0 bases, with 12 bases between. The CDR3 loop is CASSEGQGPSTDTQYF. For the CDR3, the DNA is TGCGCCAGCAGTGAGGGGCAGGGCCCTAGCACAGATACGCAGTATTTT.

The chain recombines TRBV2 with TRBJ2-7, with no clear D. The germline gives CDR1 SNHLY, CDR2 FYNNEI. Trimming removed 8 bases at V and 4 bases at J, with 9 bases between. The CDR3 has 11 amino acids. CDR3 region: CASRGKYEQYF. CDR3 sequence (DNA): TGTGCCAGCCGAGGTAAATACGAGCAGTACTTC.

In its sample, this clone was seen a few times. The V call is TRBV10-2, the J call TRBJ1-5, with unresolved D. The V end was cut by 6 bases, the J end by 0 bases, with 6 bases between. Germline loops: CDR1 WSHSY, CDR2 SAAADI. CDR3 size: 13 residues. CDR3 bases: TGCGCCAGCAGCTCGTATAGCAATCAGCCCCAGCATTTT. Protein: CASSSYSNQPQHF.

The chain couples TRBV5-1 to TRBJ2-7; 8 bases map to TRBD1. The CDR3 has 13 residues. With V trimmed by 6 bases and J by 6 bases, 8 bases remained unmatched. Per the germline V gene, CDR1 is SGHRS and CDR2 is YFSETQ. The CDR3 DNA reads as TGCGCCAGCACCCGGGACAGGAATGGCGAGCAGTACTTC. As protein: CASTRDRNGEQYF.

V gene TRBV28 combines with J gene TRBJ1-6; 7 bases are shared with TRBD1. Trimming at V came to 2 bases and at J to 7 bases, leaving 2 bases not matched to a gene. CDR3 length equals 14 residues. Germline assignment: CDR1 MDHEN and CDR2 SYDVKM. The CDR3, as DNA: TGTGCCAGCAGTTTAAGGGGGCGGAATTCACCCCTCCACTTT. Protein product: CASSLRGRNSPLHF.

This sequence joins TRBV9 and TRBJ1-1; 7 nucleotides align to TRBD1. J lost 5 bases, V lost 3 bases, and 10 bases had no gene match. Per the germline V gene, CDR1 is SGDLS and CDR2 is YYNGEE. The length of the CDR3 is 15 residues. CDR3 residues: CASSGARTRGTEAFF. The CDR3 DNA sequence: TGTGCCAGCAGCGGGGCGAGGACCAGGGGGACTGAAGCTTTCTTT.

This sequence joins TRBV15 and TRBJ2-7, with 8 bases matching TRBD1. Per the germline V gene, CDR1 is LNHNV and CDR2 is YYDKDF (reference sequence). V gave up 5 bases and J gave up 4 bases; unmatched junction bases: 4. The CDR3 consists of 13 residues. The CDR3 nucleotides read TGTGCCACCAGCGTCGACAGGGGATACGAGCAGTACTTC. Encoded protein: CATSVDRGYEQYF.

This rearrangement joins TRBV5-1 to TRBJ1-2; D uncertain. V shed 0 bases and J shed 6 bases, with 12 bases lying between them. This CDR3 has 14 residues. Looked up from germline, CDR1 is SGHRS and CDR2 is YFSETQ. CDR3 nucleotides: TGCGCCAGCAGCTTGGAGCGGGGTTCGGATGGCTACACCTTC. Translation gives CASSLERGSDGYTF.

V usage is TRBV25-1 and J usage is TRBJ1-6; maybe TRBD1 (6 bases). The CDR3 is 14 amino acids. The V gene lost 5 bases and the J gene lost 8 bases, with 13 bases spanning the gap. Looked up from germline, CDR1 is MGHDK and CDR2 is SYGVNS. The CDR3 loop reads CASSQYRDDSPLHF. CDR3 nucleotide sequence: TGTGCCAGCAGTCAGTACAGGGATGATTCACCCCTCCACTTT.

The chain employs TRBV9 and TRBJ1-1; 11 positions match TRBD1. J gave up 4 bases and V 1 base, and 6 bases lay outside the gene matches. CDR3 length equals 16 residues. The germline V gene encodes CDR1 SGDLS and CDR2 YYNGEE. The CDR3, as DNA: TGTGCCAGCAGCGTAACCCCCGGGACAGGGGGCACTGAAGCTTTCTTT. Its translation is CASSVTPGTGGTEAFF.

In this sample, this clone turned up many times. CDR3 region: CASSARTVSYEQYF. CDR3 sequence (DNA): TGTGCCAGCAGCGCCCGGACAGTCTCCTACGAGCAGTACTTC. V usage is TRBV11-1 and J usage is TRBJ2-7; a possible D gene is TRBD1 (6 bases). CDR3 length: 14 residues. Trimming pared 5 bases from V and 0 bases from J, leaving 11 bases between. From germline, CDR1 is SGHAT and CDR2 FQDESV (reference sequence).

This clone qualifies as medium-sized. The J gene is TRBJ2-7, the V gene TRBV6-5; 7 bases agree with TRBD1. The V segment lost 6 bases and the J segment 2 bases; nucleotides outside the gene matches: 4. The CDR3 covers 13 residues. CDR1 is MNHEY and CDR2 is SVGAGI in the germline V gene. CDR3 bases: TGTGCCAGCAGATGGACAGGTCCCTACGAGCAGTACTTC. Its protein product is CASRWTGPYEQYF.